This T cell receptor (beta chain) was identified in a study of OX40 agonist ivuxolimab in advanced cancers. Overall study context: A diagnosis of hepatocellular carcinoma, melanoma, renal cell or head and neck cancer was present in dose-escalation patients.

The CDR3 contains 14 residues. The germline V gene has CDR1 MNHNY and CDR2 SVGAGI (reference sequence). The J segment lost 2 bases and the V segment lost 9 bases, leaving 7 bases of the junction unmatched. TCRdb keeps only in-frame clones here, not all; method: immunoSEQ multiplex PCR. The table shows more than 55,000 clones, with roughly 88% occurring only once. V and J are TRBV6-6 and TRBJ1-3; TRBD1 aligns across 7 bases. The TCR sequence derives from an adult with an advanced solid tumor such as melanoma, head and neck, liver or kidney cancer. The material was CD4+ or CD8+ T cells sorted from blood, obtained in a trial of the OX40 agonist ivuxolimab. The CDR3 bases are TGTGCCAGTTATGAGGGGGCCGCTGGAAACACCATATATTTT. Its translation is CASYEGAAGNTIYF.